Listed here is a single T cell receptor (beta chain). This sample is part of a study of blood T cell repertoires in COVID-19. Background on the study: Sites in the United States, Italy and Spain provided acute and convalescent COVID-19 samples. PBMCs, B-cell-depleted T cells, or T cells provided the cDNA or gDNA that made up the material.

Trimming took off 7 bases at V and 3 bases at J, with 12 bases between the two ends. Germline V gene data show CDR1 as MNHEY and CDR2 as SMNVEV (reference sequence). The CDR3 is 13 amino acids. Data came from immunoSEQ multiplex PCR; TCRdb stores just in-frame clones and leaves some out. Of about 380,000 clones in the sample, more than 70% were seen once. V gene TRBV27 combines with J gene TRBJ1-2; D is unresolved. Sequenced material: peripheral blood. The sequence was obtained from a man aged 35-49 years with acute or convalescent COVID-19. CDR3 loop: CASKDPGYYGYTF. The DNA for the CDR3 is TGTGCCAGCAAGGACCCGGGGTACTATGGCTACACCTTC.